Following are 8 T cell receptor beta chains from one sample sequenced in a study of response to subunit inactivated influenza vaccine. TCRdb reprocessed the RT-PCR reads via MiXCR and lists one record per CDR3 protein. Counted here are roughly 570,000 distinct CDR3 sequences, 13% occurring once; the ten biggest clones make up around 14%. The source was PBMCs from blood, collected about 6 weeks after vaccination. The receptors shown here come from a middle-aged man who received an inactivated influenza vaccine.

V is TRBV2 and J is TRBJ2-7; 9 bases fit TRBD2. Germline loops: CDR1 SNHLY, CDR2 FYNNEI. This CDR3 is 19 amino acids long. V shed 11 bases, J shed 1 base, and the junction held 24 bases outside the gene matches. The CDR3 loop reads CACCSTLGGRATGSYEQYF. CDR3 bases: TGTGCCTGCTGTTCCACCCTCGGCGGGAGGGCCACTGGATCCTACGAGCAGTACTTC.

This clonotype has just a few counts. CDR3 sequence (DNA): TGTGCCAGCAGCGGCCGGGGCCATGAAAAACTGTTTTTT. This codes for CASSGRGHEKLFF. The chain links TRBV7-9 to TRBJ1-4; D may be TRBD1 (5 bases). From germline, CDR1 is SEHNR and CDR2 FQNEAQ (reference sequence). Between the trimmed V and J ends, which lost 5 bases and 6 bases, there was a span of 10 bases. The length of the CDR3 is 13 residues.

The gene calls are TRBV7-8 and TRBJ1-1; D is undetermined. CDR3 length: 13 amino acids. Germline-derived CDR1 and CDR2 are SGHVS and FQNEAQ. V was clipped by 5 bases and J by 5 bases, with 12 bases between them. CDR3 coding DNA: TGTGCCAGCAGCCCCATAACGGGGACTGAAGCTTTCTTT. Its protein is CASSPITGTEAFF.

This clonotype was counted at least ten times. The chain uses TRBV6-1 and TRBJ2-7; 8 nucleotides line up with TRBD1. V lost 6 bases to trimming and J lost 3 bases; unmatched junction nucleotides: 10. CDR1 and CDR2 (germline): MNHNS, SASEGT. CDR3 length: 15 amino acids. In DNA form, the CDR3 reads TGTGCCAGCAGCCCCAGGGACAGGCAAAACTACGAGCAGTACTTC. The encoded protein is CASSPRDRQNYEQYF.

This chain joins TRBV19 and TRBJ1-2; 7 bases match TRBD1. Germline-derived CDR1 and CDR2 are LNHDA and SQIVND (reference sequence). The CDR3 is 13 amino acids. After removal of 8 bases from V and 8 bases from J, the junction contained 11 bases not matched to a gene. The CDR3 coding sequence is TGTGCCAGTGGCCGACAGGGTTGGGAGGGCTACACCTTC. Translating it yields CASGRQGWEGYTF.

This clonotype has only a few counts. The chain joins TRBV9 to TRBJ1-1; a weak D match, TRBD1 (6 bases). CDR3 length: 12 residues. V was shortened by 4 bases and J by 8 bases, with 12 bases between the two germline ends. Looked up from germline, CDR1 is SGDLS and CDR2 is YYNGEE. Here the CDR3 reads CASSTRGGEAFF. CDR3 DNA: TGTGCCAGCAGCACTCGGGGGGGCGAAGCTTTCTTT.

The genes are TRBV27 and TRBJ2-2, with a tentative D call TRBD2 (6 bases). Germline CDR1 and CDR2: MNHEY and SMNVEV (reference sequence). Deletions cut 7 bases from V and 1 base from J, with 13 bases between. This CDR3 is built from 15 residues. In DNA, the CDR3 is TGTGCCAGCACTGGGGGGAACCAGAACACCGGGGAGCTGTTTTTT. Protein product: CASTGGNQNTGELFF.

This chain links TRBV7-2 with TRBJ2-4; no clear D gene. Germline assignment: CDR1 SGHTA and CDR2 FQGNSA. This CDR3 contains 15 residues. Between the trimmed V and J ends, which lost 5 bases and 1 base, there was a span of 12 bases. CDR3 DNA: TGTGCCAGCAGCAGCCAATTTGGGGCCAAAAACATTCAGTACTTC. This translates into CASSSQFGAKNIQYF. Drawing the rest from reference TRBV7-2 and TRBJ2-4, the complete variable domain is GAGVSQSPSNKVTEKGKDVELRCDPISGHTALYWYRQSLGQGLEFLIYFQGNSAPDKSGLPSDRFSAERTGGSVSTLTIQRTQQEDSAVYLCASSSQFGAKNIQYFGAGTRLSVL.